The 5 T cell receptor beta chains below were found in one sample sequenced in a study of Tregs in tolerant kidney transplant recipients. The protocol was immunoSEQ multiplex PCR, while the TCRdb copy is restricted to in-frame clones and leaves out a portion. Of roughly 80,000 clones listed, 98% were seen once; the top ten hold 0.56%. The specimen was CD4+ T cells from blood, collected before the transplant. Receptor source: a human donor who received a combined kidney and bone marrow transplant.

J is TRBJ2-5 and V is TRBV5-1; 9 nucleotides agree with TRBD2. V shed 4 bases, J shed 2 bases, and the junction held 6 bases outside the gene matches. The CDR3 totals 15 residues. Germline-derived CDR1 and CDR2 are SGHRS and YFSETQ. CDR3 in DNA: TGCGCCAGCAGCCGGCTAGCGGGAACTCAAGAGACCCAGTACTTC. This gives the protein CASSRLAGTQETQYF.

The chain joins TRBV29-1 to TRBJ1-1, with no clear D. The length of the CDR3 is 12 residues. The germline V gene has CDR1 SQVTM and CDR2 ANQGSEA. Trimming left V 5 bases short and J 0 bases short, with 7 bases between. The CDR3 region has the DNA TGCAGCGTTCGTCCCTTGAACACTGAAGCTTTCTTT. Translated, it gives CSVRPLNTEAFF.

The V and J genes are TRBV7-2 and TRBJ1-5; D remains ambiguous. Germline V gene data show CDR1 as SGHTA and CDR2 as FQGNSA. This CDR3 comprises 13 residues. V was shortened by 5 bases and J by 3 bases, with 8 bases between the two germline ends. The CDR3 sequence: CASSGRDNQPQHF. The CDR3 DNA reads TGTGCCAGCAGCGGTCGGGACAATCAGCCCCAGCATTTT.

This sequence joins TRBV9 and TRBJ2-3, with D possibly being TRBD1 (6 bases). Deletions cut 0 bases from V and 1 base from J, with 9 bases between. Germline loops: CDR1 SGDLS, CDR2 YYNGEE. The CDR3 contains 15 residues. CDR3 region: CASSVGGLRTDTQYF. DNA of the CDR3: TGTGCCAGCAGCGTAGGGGGGCTTCGCACAGATACGCAGTATTTT.

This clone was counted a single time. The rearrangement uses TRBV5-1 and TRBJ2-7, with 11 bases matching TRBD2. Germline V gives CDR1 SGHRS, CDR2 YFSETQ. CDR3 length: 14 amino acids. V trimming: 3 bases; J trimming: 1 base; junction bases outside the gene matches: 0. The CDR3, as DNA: TGCGCCAGCAGCTCTAGCGGGGGGTCCTACGAGCAGTACTTC. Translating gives CASSSSGGSYEQYF. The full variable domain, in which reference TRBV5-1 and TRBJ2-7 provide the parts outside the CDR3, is KAGVTQTPRYLIKTRGQQVTLSCSPISGHRSVSWYQQTPGQGLQFLFEYFSETQRNKGNFPGRFSGRQFSNSRSEMNVSTLELGDSALYLCASSSSGGSYEQYFGPGTRLTVT.